The next 8 T cell receptor beta chains were all read from a single sample in a study of cytomegalovirus exposure and HLA in healthy donors. PCR employed 60 Vbeta and 13 Jbeta primers. Data came from immunoSEQ multiplex PCR; TCRdb stores just in-frame clones and leaves some out. The sample carries more than 80,000 clones, 65% to 85% recorded once. The sequencing input was PBMCs. These receptors all stem from a male donor in good health and CMV-seropositive.

This chain links TRBV19 with TRBJ2-7, with D perhaps TRBD1 (6 bases). The CDR3 spans 15 residues. V lost 5 bases, J lost 2 bases, and 16 bases lay in between. Germline lookup yields CDR1 LNHDA and CDR2 SQIVND (reference sequence). CDR3 sequence: CASSLGTGIPYEQYF. CDR3 sequence (DNA): TGTGCCAGTAGTTTGGGCACAGGGATTCCCTACGAGCAGTACTTC.

This rearrangement joins TRBV9 to TRBJ2-1, with 7 bases aligning to TRBD2. V trimming: 0 bases; J trimming: 1 base; junction bases outside the gene matches: 4. This CDR3 region has 16 residues. Germline V gives CDR1 SGDLS, CDR2 YYNGEE. DNA of the CDR3: TGTGCCAGCAGCGTAGTACCAGCGGGGTCCTACAATGAGCAGTTCTTC. Amino acids: CASSVVPAGSYNEQFF.

The J gene is TRBJ2-1, the V gene TRBV28; 13 bases fit TRBD2. This CDR3 spans 16 amino acids. Germline assignment: CDR1 MDHEN and CDR2 SYDVKM. J lost 5 bases, V lost 3 bases, and 4 bases had no gene match. The chain's CDR3 is CASSLSGTSGNNEQFF. The CDR3 DNA sequence: TGTGCCAGCAGTTTGTCCGGGACTAGCGGGAACAATGAGCAGTTCTTC.

Only a few counts were recorded for this clone. This sequence joins TRBV29-1 and TRBJ1-1; D is undetermined. CDR3 size: 12 residues. The germline V gene has CDR1 SQVTM and CDR2 ANQGSEA. Trimming cost V 7 bases and J 7 bases, with 16 bases left between them. The CDR3 is CSATVVYYEAFF. CDR3 DNA sequence: TGCAGCGCCACCGTCGTCTACTATGAAGCTTTCTTT.

The V call is TRBV6-6, the J call TRBJ1-2; weak D call: TRBD1 (6 bases). The CDR3 is 14 amino acids. V lost 2 bases and J lost 9, with 16 bases in between. Germline lookup yields CDR1 MNHNY and CDR2 SVGAGI (reference sequence). CDR3 in DNA: TGTGCCAGCAGTTACATGGGGGCACGGGGCAGCTACACCTTC. Its translation: CASSYMGARGSYTF.

J is TRBJ1-5 and V is TRBV19; 7 bases match TRBD1. This CDR3 is 15 amino acids long. Looked up from germline, CDR1 is LNHDA and CDR2 is SQIVND (reference sequence). J was trimmed by 0 bases and V by 9 bases; bases with no gene match: 8. The CDR3 coding sequence is TGTGCCAGCTCAGACAGGGTTTATAGCAATCAGCCCCAGCATTTT. It yields the protein CASSDRVYSNQPQHF.

J is TRBJ1-6 and V is TRBV4-2; a possible D gene is TRBD1 (5 bases). From germline, CDR1 is LGHNA and CDR2 YNFKEQ. The V end was cut by 0 bases, the J end by 7 bases, with 16 bases between. This CDR3 is 17 amino acids long. The CDR3 reads CASSQEALGQGNSPLHF. The CDR3 DNA follows: TGTGCCAGCAGCCAAGAGGCTCTAGGGCAGGGAAATTCACCCCTCCACTTT.

J is TRBJ2-1 and V is TRBV27; D perhaps matches TRBD2 (6 bases). There are 16 residues in the CDR3. V lost 6 bases to trimming and J lost 5 bases, with 20 bases between them. CDR1 MNHEY and CDR2 SMNVEV come from the germline V gene (reference sequence). CDR3 region: CASSYPRGSANNEQFF. The CDR3 DNA reads as TGTGCCAGCAGCTATCCGCGGGGTAGTGCGAACAATGAGCAGTTCTTC.